This entry describes one T cell receptor beta chain. Recruits, aged about 18 to 95 years, lived in 24 US areas. In assigning cohorts, the study relied on participant-reported clinical history. Profiling relied on immunoSEQ multiplex PCR, and the TCRdb table lists in-frame clones only, not all of them. Altogether a few hundred thousand clones are present, approximately 86% being singletons, with the ten largest covering approximately 1.5%. The source of the sample is a study of blood T cell repertoires in COVID-19. Study background: COVID-19 samples collected from the United States, Italy and Spain covered acute and convalescent phases.

After removal of 3 bases from V and 4 bases from J, the junction contained 7 bases not matched to a gene. CDR1 DFQATT and CDR2 SNEGSKA come from the germline V gene (reference sequence). This CDR3 has 14 residues. The clonotype comes from a woman aged 45-60 years who had recovered from COVID-19. Specimen: PBMCs or T cells enriched from blood (not recorded which). This chain joins TRBV20-1 and TRBJ2-5; 8 bases align to TRBD1. This chain's CDR3 is CSASGGQGSETQYF. DNA for the CDR3: TGCAGTGCTAGTGGTGGACAGGGATCAGAGACCCAGTACTTC.